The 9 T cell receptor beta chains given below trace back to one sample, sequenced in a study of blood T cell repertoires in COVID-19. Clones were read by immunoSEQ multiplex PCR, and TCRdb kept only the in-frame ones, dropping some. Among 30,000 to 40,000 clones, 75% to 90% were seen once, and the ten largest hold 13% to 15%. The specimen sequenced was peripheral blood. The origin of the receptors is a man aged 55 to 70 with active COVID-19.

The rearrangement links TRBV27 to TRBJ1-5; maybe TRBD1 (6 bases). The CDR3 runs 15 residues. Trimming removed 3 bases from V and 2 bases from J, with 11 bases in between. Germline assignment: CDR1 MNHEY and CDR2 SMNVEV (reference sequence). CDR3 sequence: CASSFEGVGNQPQHF. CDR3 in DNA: TGTGCCAGCAGTTTTGAGGGGGTAGGCAATCAGCCCCAGCATTTT.

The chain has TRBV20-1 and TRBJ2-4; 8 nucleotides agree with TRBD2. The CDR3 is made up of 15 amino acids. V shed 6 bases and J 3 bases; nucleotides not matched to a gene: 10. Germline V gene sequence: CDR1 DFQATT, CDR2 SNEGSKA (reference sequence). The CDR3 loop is CSASSGLAGKNIQYF. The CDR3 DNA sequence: TGCAGTGCCAGTAGTGGTCTAGCGGGCAAAAACATTCAGTACTTC.

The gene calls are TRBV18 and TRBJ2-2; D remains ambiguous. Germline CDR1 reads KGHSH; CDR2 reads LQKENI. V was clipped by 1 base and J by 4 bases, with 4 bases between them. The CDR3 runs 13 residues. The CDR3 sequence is CASSPLSTGELFF. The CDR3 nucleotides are TGTGCCAGCTCACCACTTAGCACCGGGGAGCTGTTTTTT.

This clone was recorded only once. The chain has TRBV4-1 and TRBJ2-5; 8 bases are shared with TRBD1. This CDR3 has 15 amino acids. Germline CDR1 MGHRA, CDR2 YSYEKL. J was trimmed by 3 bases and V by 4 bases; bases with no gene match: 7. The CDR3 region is CASSRSGQVKETQYF. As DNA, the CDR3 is TGCGCCAGCAGCCGGTCGGGACAGGTTAAAGAGACCCAGTACTTC.

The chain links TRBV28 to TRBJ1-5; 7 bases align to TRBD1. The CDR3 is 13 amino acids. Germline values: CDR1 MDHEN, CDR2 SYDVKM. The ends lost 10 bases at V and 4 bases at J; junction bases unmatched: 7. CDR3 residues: CATKAQGNQPQHF. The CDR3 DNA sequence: TGTGCCACCAAAGCACAGGGGAATCAGCCCCAGCATTTT.

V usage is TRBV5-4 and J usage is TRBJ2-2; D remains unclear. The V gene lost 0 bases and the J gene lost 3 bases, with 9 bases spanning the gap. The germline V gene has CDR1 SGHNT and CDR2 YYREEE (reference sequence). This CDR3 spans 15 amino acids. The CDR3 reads CASSLVGSHTGELFF. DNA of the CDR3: TGTGCCAGCAGCTTGGTCGGTAGCCACACCGGGGAGCTGTTTTTT.

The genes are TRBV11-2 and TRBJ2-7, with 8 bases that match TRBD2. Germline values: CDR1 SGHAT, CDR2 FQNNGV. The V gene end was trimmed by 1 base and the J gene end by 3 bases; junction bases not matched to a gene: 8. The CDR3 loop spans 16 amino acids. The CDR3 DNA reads TGTGCCAGCAGCTTAGGGCAGCGGGAGCTTTTCTACGAGCAGTACTTC. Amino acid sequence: CASSLGQRELFYEQYF. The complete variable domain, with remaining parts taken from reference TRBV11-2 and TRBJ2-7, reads EAGVAQSPRYKIIEKRQSVAFWCNPISGHATLYWYQQILGQGPKLLIQFQNNGVVDDSQLPKDRFSAERLKGVDSTLKIQPAKLEDSAVYLCASSLGQRELFYEQYFGPGTRLTVT.

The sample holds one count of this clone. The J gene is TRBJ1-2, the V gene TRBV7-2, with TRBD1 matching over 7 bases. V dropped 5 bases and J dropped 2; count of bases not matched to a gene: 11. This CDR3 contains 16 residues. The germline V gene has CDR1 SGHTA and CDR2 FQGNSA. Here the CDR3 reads CASSQSPGQRNYGYTF. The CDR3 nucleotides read TGTGCCAGCAGCCAAAGTCCGGGACAGAGGAACTATGGCTACACCTTC. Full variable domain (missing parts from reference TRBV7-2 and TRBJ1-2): GAGVSQSPSNKVTEKGKDVELRCDPISGHTALYWYRQSLGQGLEFLIYFQGNSAPDKSGLPSDRFSAERTGGSVSTLTIQRTQQEDSAVYLCASSQSPGQRNYGYTFGSGTRLTVV.

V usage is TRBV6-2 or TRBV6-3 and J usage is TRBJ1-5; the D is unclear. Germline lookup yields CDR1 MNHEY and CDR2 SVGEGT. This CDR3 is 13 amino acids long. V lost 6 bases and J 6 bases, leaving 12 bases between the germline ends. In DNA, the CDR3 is TGTGCCAGCAGCCCTAGTCACGGTCAGCCCCAGCATTTT. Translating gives CASSPSHGQPQHF.